This T cell receptor beta chain came from a study of T cell changes during pregnancy in multiple sclerosis. In regard to this clone: The germline gene is not matched at one end of the junction; a read error may be the cause.

The CDR3 spans 16 residues. The germline CDR1 and CDR2 sequences are SGDLS and YYNGEE. TCRdb keeps only in-frame clones here, not all; method: immunoSEQ multiplex PCR. Found here are tens of thousands of clones, 75% to 95% of them singletons; the top ten hold 0.43%. The source of this sequence is a female donor with multiple sclerosis, enrolled in a pregnancy study. The input for sequencing was CD4+ T cells from peripheral blood mononuclear cells, taken before pregnancy. This rearrangement joins TRBV9 to TRBJ2-2, with 10 bases lining up with TRBD2. The CDR3 sequence: CASSVSSGGAFGELLF. Written as DNA, the CDR3 is TGTGCCAGCAGCGTATCAAGCGGGGGGGCCTTCGGGGAGCTGCTTTTT.